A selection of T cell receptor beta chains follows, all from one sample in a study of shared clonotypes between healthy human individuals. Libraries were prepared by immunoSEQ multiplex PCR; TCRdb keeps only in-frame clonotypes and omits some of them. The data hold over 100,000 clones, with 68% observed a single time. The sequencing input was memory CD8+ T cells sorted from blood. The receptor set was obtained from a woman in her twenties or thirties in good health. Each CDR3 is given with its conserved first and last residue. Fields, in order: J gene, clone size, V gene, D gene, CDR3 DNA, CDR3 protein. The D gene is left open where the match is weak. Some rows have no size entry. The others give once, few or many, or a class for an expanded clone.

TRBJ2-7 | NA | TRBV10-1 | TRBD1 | TGCGCCAGCAGCCCGAAGACAGGGGTCCCGGGCTACGAGCAGTACTTC | CASSPKTGVPGYEQYF
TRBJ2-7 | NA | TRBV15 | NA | TGTGCCACCAGCACCAGGACAGATTCCTCCTACGAGCAGTACTTC | CATSTRTDSSYEQYF
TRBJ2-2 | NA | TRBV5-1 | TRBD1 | TGCGCCAGCAGCAAGGGGACAGCCGGAACAAACACCGGGGAGCTGTTTTTT | CASSKGTAGTNTGELFF
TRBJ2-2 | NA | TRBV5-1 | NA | TGCGCCAGCAGCTTATACGGGCCCAGGACCGGGGAGCTGTTTTTT | CASSLYGPRTGELFF
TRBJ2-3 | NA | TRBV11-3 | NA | TGTGCCAGCAGCCCGGGCGGGGGCGCAGATACGCAGTATTTT | CASSPGGGADTQYF
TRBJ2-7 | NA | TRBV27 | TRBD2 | TGTGCCAGCAGTTTGACTTATGTAGGACTAGGGAACTACGAGCAGTACTTC | CASSLTYVGLGNYEQYF
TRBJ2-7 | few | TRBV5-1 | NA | TGCGCCAGCAGCATGACGGTGGGGACCTCCTACGAGCAGTACTTC | CASSMTVGTSYEQYF
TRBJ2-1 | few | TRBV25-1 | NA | TGTGCCAGCAGTGACCTGGAGCTTTTAGAGCAGTTCTTC | CASSDLELLEQFF
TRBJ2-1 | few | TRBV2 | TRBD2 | TGTGCCAGCAGTGAAATGGGCGGGAGTGGTGAGCAGTTCTTC | CASSEMGGSGEQFF
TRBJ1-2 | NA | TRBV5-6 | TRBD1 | TGTGCCAGCAGCCTTTGGAGGGGGCACAGCTATGGCTACACCTTC | CASSLWRGHSYGYTF
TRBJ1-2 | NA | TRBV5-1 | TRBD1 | TGCGCCAGCAGCTTGGGGGACAGGGTTTTCCATGGCTACACCTTC | CASSLGDRVFHGYTF
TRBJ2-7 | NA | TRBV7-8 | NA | TGTGCCAGCAGCTTGGAGTGGGGGGATTACGAGCAGTACTTC | CASSLEWGDYEQYF
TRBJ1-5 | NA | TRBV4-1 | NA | TGCGCCAGCAGCCAAGCCAGGACAGTTAATCAGCCCCAGCATTTT | CASSQARTVNQPQHF
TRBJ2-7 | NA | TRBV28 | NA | TGTGCCACCCTAGCCATTCGATCAGGGGAGGCCTACGAGCAGTACTTC | CATLAIRSGEAYEQYF
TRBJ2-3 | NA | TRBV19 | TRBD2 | TGTGCCAGTAGTAACCTAGCGGGAGATGGGACAGATACGCAGTATTTT | CASSNLAGDGTDTQYF
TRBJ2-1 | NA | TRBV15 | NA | TGTGCCACCAGCAGAGCGGCGGATCCCTACAATGAGCAGTTCTTC | CATSRAADPYNEQFF
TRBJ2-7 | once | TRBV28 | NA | TGTGCCAGCAGTTTATGGGCGGCAGGGTTACCCTACGAGCAGTACTTC | CASSLWAAGLPYEQYF
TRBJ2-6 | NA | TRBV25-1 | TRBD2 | TGTGCCAGCACGGGACTAGCGGAAAGCTCTGGGGCCAACGTCCTGACTTTC | CASTGLAESSGANVLTF
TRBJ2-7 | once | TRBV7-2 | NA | TGTGCCAGCAGCTGGGGACTTCTCCTCTACGAGCAGTACTTC | CASSWGLLLYEQYF
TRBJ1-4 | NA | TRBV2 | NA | TGTGCCAGCAGTGATTTCAGGGTGGGGGAAAAACTGTTTTTT | CASSDFRVGEKLFF
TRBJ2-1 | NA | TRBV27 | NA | TGTGCCAGCAGTCTAACCTTGAGCTCCTACAATGAGCAGTTCTTC | CASSLTLSSYNEQFF
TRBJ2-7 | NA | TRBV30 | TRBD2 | TGTGCCTGGCGGGGGGGTTTCGCCCTCGAGCAGTACTTC | CAWRGGFALEQYF
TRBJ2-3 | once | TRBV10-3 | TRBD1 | TGTGCCTCAAGGACAGGGGAACGCACAGATACGCAGTATTTT | CASRTGERTDTQYF
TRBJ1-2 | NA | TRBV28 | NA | TGTGCCAGCAGCCGACAGAGTTTAGACTACACCTTC | CASSRQSLDYTF
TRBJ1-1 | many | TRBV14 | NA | TGTGCCAGCAGCCAAGGACCGACCTGGTTTCTGAACACTGAAGCTTTCTTT | CASSQGPTWFLNTEAFF
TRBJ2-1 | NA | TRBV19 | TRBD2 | TGTGCCAGTAGTTTGACCGGGACTAGCGGCAATGAGCAGTTCTTC | CASSLTGTSGNEQFF
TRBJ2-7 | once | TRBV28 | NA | TGTGCCAGCAGTGAACCCAGGGTAGCGTACGAGCAGTACTTC | CASSEPRVAYEQYF
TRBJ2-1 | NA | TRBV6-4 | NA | TGTGCCAGCAGTGCGGGGTCCTACAATGAGCAGTTCTTC | CASSAGSYNEQFF
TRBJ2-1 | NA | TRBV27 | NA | TGTGCCAGCAGTGATTACAATGAGCAGTTCTTC | CASSDYNEQFF
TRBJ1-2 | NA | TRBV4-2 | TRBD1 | TGTGCCAGCAGCCAAGATATGGGGAACAGGGGGATTTATGGCTACACCTTC | CASSQDMGNRGIYGYTF
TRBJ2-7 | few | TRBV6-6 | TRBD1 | TGTGCCAGCCTTGGGACAGGGGGACGACGCTCCTACGAGCAGTACTTC | CASLGTGGRRSYEQYF
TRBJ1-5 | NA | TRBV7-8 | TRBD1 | TGTGCCAGCAGCGGAGGCAGGGGGGGCAATCAGCCCCAGCATTTT | CASSGGRGGNQPQHF
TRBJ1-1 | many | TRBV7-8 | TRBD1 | TGTGCCAGCAGCATTACAGGGGTTGCGTCTGAAGCTTTCTTT | CASSITGVASEAFF
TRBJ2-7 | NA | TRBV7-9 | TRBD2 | TGTGCCAGCAGCCCCCGTAGCGGGAGCTCCTACGAGCAGTACTTC | CASSPRSGSSYEQYF
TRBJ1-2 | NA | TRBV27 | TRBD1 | TGTGCCAGCAGTCTAGGACAGGGCTTGACTGGCTACACCTTC | CASSLGQGLTGYTF
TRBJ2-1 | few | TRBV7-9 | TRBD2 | TGTGCCAGCAGCGGGACTAGCGGGGACAATGAGCAGTTCTTC | CASSGTSGDNEQFF
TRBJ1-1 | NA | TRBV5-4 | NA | TGTGCCAGCAGCTTGGGCTTAGCGTACACTGAAGCTTTCTTT | CASSLGLAYTEAFF
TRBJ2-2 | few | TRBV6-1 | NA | TGTGCCAGCCTCCGGGGCGGGGAGCTGTTTTTT | CASLRGGELFF
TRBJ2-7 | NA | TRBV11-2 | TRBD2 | TGTGCCAGCAGCTCGACAGCGGGAGGGCCACCCGAGCAGTACTTC | CASSSTAGGPPEQYF
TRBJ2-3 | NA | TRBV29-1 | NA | TGCAGCGTTAATGGGGTGGTGGGGGGGCGTGATACGCAGTATTTT | CSVNGVVGGRDTQYF
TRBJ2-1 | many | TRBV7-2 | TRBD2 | TGTGCCAGCAGCTTATGGACCACAGGGACTAGCTACAATGAGCAGTTCTTC | CASSLWTTGTSYNEQFF
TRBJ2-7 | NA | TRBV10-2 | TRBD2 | TGCGCCAGCAAGACCGGGACTAGCGGCTCTGTAGCCTACGAGCAGTACTTC | CASKTGTSGSVAYEQYF
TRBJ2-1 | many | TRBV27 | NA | TGTGCCAGCAGAAGGTCCGCTGAGGGCGAGCAGTTCTTC | CASRRSAEGEQFF
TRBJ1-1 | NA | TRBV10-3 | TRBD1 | TGTGCCATCAGGACAGGGGTAGGCACTGAAGCTTTCTTT | CAIRTGVGTEAFF